A selection of T cell receptor beta chains follows, all from one sample in a study of blood T cells in healthy people across ages. TCRdb analysed the 5' RACE reads with MiXCR anew, one entry per CDR3 protein. The table has 1.5 million to 1.9 million distinct CDR3 sequences, 42% seen once; the top ten hold over 3.5%. Sequenced: blood. The receptors derive from a woman younger than 35 in good health. CDR3s leave out the opening cysteine and the closing phenylalanine or tryptophan. D genes are given only for firm matches.

D gene | V gene | CDR3 protein
. | TRBV11-2 | ASSSVGENEQF
TRBD1 | TRBV20-1 | SGITGGNEKLF
. | TRBV6-1 | ASRRGGSNTEAF
. | TRBV4-1 | ASSHDVGPYEQY
TRBD2 | TRBV3-1 | ASSRISGGAYNEQF
TRBD2 | TRBV28 | AGSLAGATYNEQF
. | TRBV20-1 | SAGDLEGNSNEQF
. | TRBV20-1 | GARESSQETQY
TRBD2 | TRBV9 | ASSVEGTSGGEITDAQY
. | TRBV20-1 | SASGETNYNEQF
. | TRBV28 | ASSSPGDQNQPQH
. | TRBV6-5 | ASSSPLTESTGTGEAF
TRBD1 | TRBV7-9 | ASSPQTGGASGANVLT
. | TRBV9 | ASSVARRGELF
TRBD2 | TRBV24-1 | ATSDEGLAEANTGELF
. | TRBV6-2/TRBV6-3 | ASSPSARTDTQY
. | TRBV6-5 | ASSYTIPAGQPQH
. | TRBV12-3/TRBV12-4 | ASSLTERSEQY
TRBD1 | TRBV12-5 | ASGGGTDLLVRNQETQY
TRBD1 | TRBV20-1 | SATHPGGADNYGYT
TRBD1 | TRBV20-1 | SAEGATSSSINQPQH
TRBD1 | TRBV12-3/TRBV12-4 | ASRGDRERNTIY
. | TRBV7-2 | ASSVQAWGNEKLF
. | TRBV29-1 | SVEGGTEYNEQF
TRBD2 | TRBV6-5 | ASSYWSGSHNEQF
TRBD2 | TRBV10-3 | AISEVAGGPYNEQF